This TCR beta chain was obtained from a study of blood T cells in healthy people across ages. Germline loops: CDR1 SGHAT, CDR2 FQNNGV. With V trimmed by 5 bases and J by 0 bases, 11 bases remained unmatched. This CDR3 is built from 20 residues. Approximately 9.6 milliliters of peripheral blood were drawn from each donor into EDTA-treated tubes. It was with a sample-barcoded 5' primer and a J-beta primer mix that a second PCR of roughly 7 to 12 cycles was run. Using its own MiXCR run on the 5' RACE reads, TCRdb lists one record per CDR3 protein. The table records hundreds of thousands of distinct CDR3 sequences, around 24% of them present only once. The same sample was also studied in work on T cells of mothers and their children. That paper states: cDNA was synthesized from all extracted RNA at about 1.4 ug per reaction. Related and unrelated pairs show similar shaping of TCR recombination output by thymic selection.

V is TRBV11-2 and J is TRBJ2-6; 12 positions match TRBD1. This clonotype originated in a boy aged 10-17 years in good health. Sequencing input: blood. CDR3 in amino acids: CASSLSTGTGGLSGANVLTF. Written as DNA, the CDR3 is TGTGCCAGCAGCCTCTCTACCGGGACAGGGGGCCTCTCTGGGGCCAACGTCCTGACTTTC.